The clone carrying this T cell receptor beta chain appeared once. The sample originates from a study of blood T cell repertoires in COVID-19. Study-wide context: Sites in the United States, Italy and Spain provided acute and convalescent COVID-19 samples. T cells, B-cell-depleted T cells, or PBMCs supplied cDNA or gDNA.

Deletions cut 5 bases from V and 3 bases from J, with 12 bases between. CDR3 size: 13 residues. Germline V CDR1 and CDR2: GTSNPN, SVGIG (reference sequence). Original analysis: Amplifying reference gene primers gave estimates of nucleated cell counts. The assay was immunoSEQ multiplex PCR, and TCRdb's table has in-frame clones only and misses some. V and J calls and clone size follow that table, whereas D and trimming were derived from the DNA. The sample yields about 150,000 clones, approximately 78% seen once. The chain uses TRBV30 and TRBJ2-3, with D possibly TRBD2 on 6 matching bases. The TCR was taken from a man in his sixties who had recovered from COVID-19. Sequencing was carried out using peripheral blood. The CDR3 DNA follows: TGTGCCTGGGCTAGAGGGAGGACAGATACGCAGTATTTT. Protein sequence: CAWARGRTDTQYF.